The 6 T cell receptor beta chains below come from one sample, sequenced in a study of T cell responses to AZD1222 COVID-19 vaccine. Only in-frame clones appear in the TCRdb table, and some are missing; sequencing was by immunoSEQ multiplex PCR. The sample contains some 110,000 clones, 70% to 90% of which appear only once. This specimen consisted of peripheral blood, obtained on day 0 of AZD1222 vaccination. These receptors originate from an adult in good health.

The rearrangement joins TRBV18 to TRBJ2-7; the match to TRBD2 covers 9 bases. Per the germline V gene, CDR1 is KGHSH and CDR2 is LQKENI. The CDR3 contains 15 residues. V shed 2 bases and J 7 bases; nucleotides not matched to a gene: 9. The CDR3, as DNA: TGTGCCAGCTCACCAATGCAAGCGGGAGGTAGGGAGCAGTACTTC. It specifies CASSPMQAGGREQYF.

The chain recombines TRBV7-9 with TRBJ2-1, with TRBD2 identical over 9 bases. V was pared by 6 bases and J by 6 bases, with 6 bases of the junction left unmatched. From germline, CDR1 is SEHNR and CDR2 FQNEAQ (reference sequence). The CDR3 totals 14 residues. CDR3 protein: CASSGARGGNEQFF. The CDR3 DNA follows: TGTGCCAGCAGTGGGGCGCGGGGGGGCAATGAGCAGTTCTTC.

The rearrangement uses TRBV3-1 (or the pseudogene TRBV3-2) and TRBJ2-5; D might be TRBD2 (6 bases). The CDR3 consists of 16 residues. In germline, CDR1 is LGHDT, CDR2 YNNKEL (reference sequence). With 5 bases removed from V and 2 bases from J, the gap between germline ends came to 18 bases. Here the CDR3 reads CASSSPGTGVQETQYF. The CDR3 DNA reads as TGTGCCAGCAGCAGCCCGGGTACGGGGGTTCAAGAGACCCAGTACTTC.

The rearrangement joins TRBV24-1 to TRBJ2-1, with 9 bases matching TRBD1. The germline gives CDR1 KGHDR, CDR2 SFDVKD. The CDR3 is made up of 17 amino acids. The V and J ends lost 3 bases and 5 bases, in that order; junction bases with no gene match: 10. CDR3: CATSDLVTGGPNNEQFF. For the CDR3, the DNA is TGTGCCACCAGTGATCTAGTAACAGGGGGCCCAAACAATGAGCAGTTCTTC.

V and J are TRBV19 and TRBJ1-2, with D unclear. The CDR3 length is 15 residues. The germline V gene encodes CDR1 LNHDA and CDR2 SQIVND (reference sequence). Between the trimmed V and J ends, which lost 5 bases and 5 bases, there was a span of 18 bases. The CDR3 is CASSSKLLDPYGYTF. In DNA, the CDR3 is TGTGCCAGTAGTTCGAAGCTACTGGACCCTTATGGCTACACCTTC.

The chain uses TRBV4-1 and TRBJ1-1; 7 bases are a match to TRBD1. The CDR3 runs 15 residues. The J segment lost 0 bases and the V segment lost 4 bases, leaving 5 bases of the junction unmatched. Germline lookup yields CDR1 MGHRA and CDR2 YSYEKL. The DNA of the CDR3 is TGCGCCAGCAGCCCATGGACAGGAATGAACACTGAAGCTTTCTTT. This sequence encodes CASSPWTGMNTEAFF.